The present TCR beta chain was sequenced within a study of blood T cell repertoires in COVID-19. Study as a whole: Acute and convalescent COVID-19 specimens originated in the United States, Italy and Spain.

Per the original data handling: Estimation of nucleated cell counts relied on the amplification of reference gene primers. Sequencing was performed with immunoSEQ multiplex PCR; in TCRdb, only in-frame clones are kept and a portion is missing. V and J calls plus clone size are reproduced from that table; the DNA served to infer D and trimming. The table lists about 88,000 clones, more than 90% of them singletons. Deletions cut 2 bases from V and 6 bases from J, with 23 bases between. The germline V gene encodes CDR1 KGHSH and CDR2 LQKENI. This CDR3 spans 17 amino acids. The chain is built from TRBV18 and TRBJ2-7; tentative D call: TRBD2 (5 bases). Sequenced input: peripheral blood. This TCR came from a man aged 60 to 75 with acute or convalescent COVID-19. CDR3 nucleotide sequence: TGTGCCAGCTCACCAACAATAGGGTCGGGGTATTCGTCCGAGCAGTACTTC. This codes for CASSPTIGSGYSSEQYF.